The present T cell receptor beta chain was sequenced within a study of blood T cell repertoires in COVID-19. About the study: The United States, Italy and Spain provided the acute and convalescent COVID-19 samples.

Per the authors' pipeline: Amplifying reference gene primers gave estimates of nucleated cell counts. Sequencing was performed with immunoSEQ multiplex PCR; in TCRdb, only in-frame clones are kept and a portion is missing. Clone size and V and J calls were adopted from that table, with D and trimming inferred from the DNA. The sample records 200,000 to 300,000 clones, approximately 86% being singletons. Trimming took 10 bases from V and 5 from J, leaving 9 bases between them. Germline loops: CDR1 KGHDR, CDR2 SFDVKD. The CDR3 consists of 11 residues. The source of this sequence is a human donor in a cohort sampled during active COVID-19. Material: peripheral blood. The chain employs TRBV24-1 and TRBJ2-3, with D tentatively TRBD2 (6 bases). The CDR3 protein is CATRRGDTQYF. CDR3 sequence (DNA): TGTGCCACGAGGAGGGGAGATACGCAGTATTTT.